This entry lists 22 T cell receptor beta chains sequenced from one sample in a study of blood T cell repertoires in COVID-19. Sequenced by immunoSEQ multiplex PCR; TCRdb stores in-frame clones only, minus some. The sample records 350,000 to 400,000 clones, 85% to 90% being singletons. What was sequenced was PBMCs or T cells enriched from blood (not recorded which). The source is a man aged 18 to 29 who had recovered from COVID-19.

V and J are TRBV4-2 and TRBJ2-3; 8 bases are a match to TRBD1. From germline, CDR1 is LGHNA and CDR2 YNFKEQ. The V segment lost 3 bases and the J segment 4 bases; nucleotides outside the gene matches: 3. CDR3 length: 14 amino acids. CDR3 DNA: TGTGCCAGCAGCCAGTCCAGGGGGCCAGATACGCAGTATTTT. It specifies CASSQSRGPDTQYF.

The V gene is TRBV6-2 or TRBV6-3, the J gene TRBJ2-4; 7 nucleotides align to TRBD1. V lost 1 base to trimming and J lost 2 bases; unmatched junction nucleotides: 14. CDR1 MNHEY and CDR2 SVGEGT come from the germline V gene. CDR3 length: 19 amino acids. CDR3 coding DNA: TGTGCCAGCAGTTACTACACGATCCCCGGGGACAGACCCAAAAACATTCAGTACTTC. Encoded protein: CASSYYTIPGDRPKNIQYF.

The chain uses TRBV28 and TRBJ2-5; unclear D gene. The CDR3 runs 15 residues. The V and J ends lost 1 base and 5 bases respectively, with 14 bases between them. Germline V lookup: CDR1 MDHEN, CDR2 SYDVKM. The CDR3 loop reads CASSLLSGRKETQYF. CDR3 nucleotides: TGTGCCAGCAGTTTATTGTCCGGCAGGAAGGAGACCCAGTACTTC.

The genes are TRBV11-3 and TRBJ2-3, with D perhaps TRBD2 (5 bases). CDR1 and CDR2 from the germline V gene are SGHNT and YENEEA. There are 15 residues in the CDR3. V shed 5 bases and J shed 5 bases, with 17 bases lying between them. CDR3: CASSVSWSSGDTQYF. The CDR3 region has the DNA TGTGCCAGCAGCGTTAGTTGGTCAAGCGGAGATACGCAGTATTTT.

The J gene is TRBJ2-6, the V gene TRBV6-2 or TRBV6-3; 9 nucleotides line up with TRBD2. This CDR3 is built from 19 residues. The V gene end was trimmed by 7 bases and the J gene end by 2 bases; junction bases not matched to a gene: 15. Germline CDR1 MNHEY, CDR2 SVGEGT. Here the CDR3 reads CASNPASLAGRTGANVLTF. CDR3 DNA: TGTGCCAGCAACCCCGCTTCCCTAGCGGGACGAACTGGGGCCAACGTCCTGACTTTC.

This clone was seen a handful of times. The V and J genes are TRBV28 and TRBJ1-3, with 7 bases matching TRBD1. Looked up from germline, CDR1 is MDHEN and CDR2 is SYDVKM. V was clipped by 3 bases and J by 0 bases; unmatched bases: 8. There are 17 residues in the CDR3. CDR3 DNA: TGTGCCAGCAGTTTTCAGGGACAGCTGTTCTCTGGAAACACCATATATTTT. Translation gives CASSFQGQLFSGNTIYF.

The chain recombines TRBV25-1 with TRBJ2-7, with D possibly TRBD2 on 6 matching bases. The CDR3 totals 17 residues. V was shortened by 5 bases and J by 3 bases, with 23 bases between the two germline ends. Germline values: CDR1 MGHDK, CDR2 SYGVNS. This CDR3 reads CASSYSPGASEHYEQYF. The CDR3 DNA follows: TGTGCCAGCAGTTACTCGCCTGGGGCTAGCGAACACTACGAGCAGTACTTC.

The gene calls are TRBV7-3 and TRBJ1-2; possibly TRBD1 for D (6 bases). V was cut by 2 bases and J by 8 bases, with 15 bases left in between. This CDR3 is 14 amino acids long. CDR1 and CDR2 from the germline V gene are SGHTA and FQGTGA. The CDR3 spells CASSLSGELGGYTF. The CDR3 coding sequence is TGTGCCAGCAGCTTATCAGGGGAATTGGGAGGCTACACCTTC.

The chain joins TRBV11-2 to TRBJ2-1, with 8 bases identical to TRBD2. Germline CDR1 SGHAT, CDR2 FQNNGV. The CDR3 totals 14 residues. V lost 2 bases to trimming and J lost 7 bases; unmatched junction nucleotides: 4. CDR3 amino acids: CASSLSSGFNEQFF. CDR3 coding DNA: TGTGCCAGCAGCTTATCTAGCGGGTTTAATGAGCAGTTCTTC.

This clone turned up a few times. This chain connects TRBV7-9 to TRBJ2-5, with 10 bases matching TRBD1. The germline CDR1 and CDR2 sequences are SEHNR and FQNEAQ (reference sequence). CDR3 length: 14 amino acids. V dropped 4 bases and J dropped 4; count of bases not matched to a gene: 3. The CDR3 here is CASSSRTGGETQYF. The CDR3 region has the DNA TGTGCCAGCAGCTCCCGGACAGGGGGAGAGACCCAGTACTTC.

J is TRBJ1-1 and V is TRBV12-5; D is ambiguous. There are 13 residues in the CDR3. Germline V gene data show CDR1 as LGHNT and CDR2 as FRNRAP. V lost 2 bases, J lost 3 bases, and 7 bases lay in between. This CDR3 reads CASGLREYTEAFF. In DNA form, the CDR3 reads TGTGCTAGTGGTTTGCGGGAGTACACTGAAGCTTTCTTT.

This chain joins TRBV24-1 and TRBJ1-2; D is unresolved. Germline-derived CDR1 and CDR2 are KGHDR and SFDVKD. The CDR3 sequence is 13 residues long. V was cut by 5 bases and J by 8 bases, with 14 bases left in between. The CDR3 sequence: CATSVNEFLGYTF. CDR3 sequence (DNA): TGTGCCACCAGTGTAAATGAGTTTCTGGGCTACACCTTC.

This clone was detected only once. The V call is TRBV28, the J call TRBJ1-5; D is unclear. V dropped 10 bases and J dropped 0 bases, with 13 bases sitting between them. In germline, CDR1 is MDHEN, CDR2 SYDVKM. The CDR3 is 14 amino acids. CDR3 DNA: TGTGCCACCCACGAGGAGTATAGCAATCAGCCCCAGCATTTT. It translates to CATHEEYSNQPQHF.

The CDR3 DNA is TGTGCCAGCAGCTTAGTGGCGGGACAGCTGTACTTC. Amino acid sequence: CASSLVAGQLYF. The J gene is TRBJ2-7, the V gene TRBV7-2; D is possibly TRBD1 (7 bases). Germline V CDR1 and CDR2: SGHTA, FQGNSA. V lost 1 base to trimming and J lost 12 bases, with 13 bases between them. The CDR3 consists of 12 residues.

The rearrangement uses TRBV7-9 and TRBJ1-1; D is unresolved. Germline lookup yields CDR1 SEHNR and CDR2 FQNEAQ (reference sequence). With 5 bases removed from V and 2 bases from J, the gap between germline ends came to 12 bases. The CDR3 consists of 14 residues. The CDR3 spells CASSPDWLNTEAFF. CDR3 in DNA: TGTGCCAGCAGCCCGGACTGGCTCAACACTGAAGCTTTCTTT. Together with reference TRBV7-9 and TRBJ1-1, the CDR3 gives the full variable domain: DTGVSQNPRHKITKRGQNVTFRCDPISEHNRLYWYRQTLGQGPEFLTYFQNEAQLEKSRLLSDRFSAERPKGSFSTLEIQRTEQGDSAMYLCASSPDWLNTEAFFGQGTRLTVV.

This chain connects TRBV7-9 to TRBJ2-7; TRBD2 is a possible D gene (7 bases). The V gene lost 7 bases and the J gene lost 7 bases, with 23 bases spanning the gap. This CDR3 has 15 residues. Germline V gene sequence: CDR1 SEHNR, CDR2 FQNEAQ (reference sequence). CDR3 DNA: TGTGCCAGCACCCCTCGGAGGGAGGGGGTTCTGGAGCAGTACTTC. Translated, it gives CASTPRREGVLEQYF.

V is TRBV11-2 and J is TRBJ2-5; 14 positions match TRBD2. CDR1 SGHAT and CDR2 FQNNGV come from the germline V gene. This CDR3 contains 15 residues. J gave up 5 bases and V 5 bases, and 4 bases lay outside the gene matches. The CDR3 reads CASSQGLAGDETQYF. The CDR3 DNA reads as TGTGCCAGCAGCCAGGGACTAGCGGGAGACGAGACCCAGTACTTC.

This chain links TRBV7-9 with TRBJ1-1; TRBD1 aligns across 7 bases. The CDR3 length is 13 residues. CDR1 SEHNR and CDR2 FQNEAQ come from the germline V gene (reference sequence). Losses at the gene ends were 5 bases for V and 10 bases for J; bases not matched to a gene: 10. The CDR3 sequence: CASSRSDRAGAFF. CDR3 sequence (DNA): TGTGCCAGCAGCCGAAGTGACAGGGCCGGAGCTTTCTTT.

This chain joins TRBV5-1 and TRBJ1-1, with 8 bases matching TRBD1. The germline CDR1 and CDR2 sequences are SGHRS and YFSETQ. The CDR3 loop spans 14 amino acids. Trimming at V came to 1 base and at J to 5 bases, leaving 4 bases not matched to a gene. This CDR3 reads CASSLLTGETEAFF. The CDR3 DNA is TGCGCCAGCAGCTTGCTGACAGGGGAAACTGAAGCTTTCTTT.

J is TRBJ2-7 and V is TRBV28; 9 positions agree with TRBD1. V was pared by 6 bases and J by 6 bases, with 9 bases of the junction left unmatched. There are 14 residues in the CDR3. Germline loops: CDR1 MDHEN, CDR2 SYDVKM. The chain's CDR3 is CASSIQDRGPEQYF. The DNA for the CDR3 is TGTGCCAGCAGCATCCAGGACAGGGGCCCCGAGCAGTACTTC.

This chain connects TRBV10-3 to TRBJ2-3; no clear D. Germline CDR1 ENHRY, CDR2 SYGVKD. There are 14 residues in the CDR3. V was trimmed by 0 bases and J by 1 base, leaving 5 bases between them. CDR3 sequence reads: CAISESPGTDTQYF. CDR3 nucleotide sequence: TGTGCCATCAGTGAGTCCCCTGGCACAGATACGCAGTATTTT.

The chain is built from TRBV5-4 and TRBJ1-2, with 8 positions matching TRBD1. Germline loops: CDR1 SGHNT, CDR2 YYREEE (reference sequence). The CDR3 totals 16 residues. With 2 bases clipped from V and 6 bases from J, the junction kept 12 bases outside the gene matches. The CDR3 sequence is CASSLKGRDRGDGYTF. CDR3 DNA sequence: TGTGCCAGCAGCTTAAAGGGGCGCGACAGGGGAGATGGCTACACCTTC.